One sample yielded the 5 T cell receptor beta chains listed below, sequenced in a study of T cell responses to AZD1222 COVID-19 vaccine. Produced via immunoSEQ multiplex PCR; TCRdb's table is partial and in-frame only. This sample yields about 150,000 clones, of which about 90% are seen a single time; 1.9% belongs to the top ten. The source was peripheral blood, collected on day 0 of AZD1222 vaccination. These receptors all stem from an adult in good health.

The chain links TRBV7-9 to TRBJ1-4; no definite D call. Germline values: CDR1 SEHNR, CDR2 FQNEAQ (reference sequence). V was cut by 1 base and J by 0 bases, with 9 bases left in between. The CDR3 is 16 residues long. CDR3 region: CASSLGVGATNEKLFF. The CDR3 DNA sequence: TGTGCCAGCAGCTTAGGGGTGGGTGCAACTAATGAAAAACTGTTTTTT.

This sequence joins TRBV7-6 and TRBJ2-2, with TRBD1 matching 8 bases. This CDR3 contains 16 residues. CDR1 is SGHVS and CDR2 is FNYEAQ in the germline V gene. V trimming: 5 bases; J trimming: 1 base; junction bases outside the gene matches: 6. For the CDR3, the DNA is TGTGCCAGCAGCGTTAGCAGGGGGCGGAACACCGGGGAGCTGTTTTTT. Amino acids: CASSVSRGRNTGELFF. The variable domain in full, with the rest retrieved from reference TRBV7-6 and TRBJ2-2, is GAGVSQSPRYKVTKRGQDVALRCDPISGHVSLYWYRQALGQGPEFLTYFNYEAQQDKSGLPNDRFSAERPEGSISTLTIQRTEQRDSAMYRCASSVSRGRNTGELFFGEGSRLTVL.

V and J are TRBV3-1 (or the pseudogene TRBV3-2) and TRBJ1-4; perhaps TRBD1 as D (6 bases). The length of the CDR3 is 15 residues. CDR1 is LGHDT and CDR2 is YNNKEL in the germline V gene (reference sequence). Trimming cost V 0 bases and J 4 bases, with 9 bases left between them. Here the CDR3 DNA reads TGTGCCAGCAGCCAAGACAGGGGACTTAATGAAAAACTGTTTTTT. This codes for CASSQDRGLNEKLFF.

This chain joins TRBV29-1 and TRBJ1-1, with a weak D call TRBD1 (5 bases). Germline assignment: CDR1 SQVTM and CDR2 ANQGSEA. The CDR3 is 13 residues long. With 1 base removed from V and 0 bases from J, the gap between germline ends came to 6 bases. CDR3 sequence: CSVEGGMNTEAFF. The CDR3 bases are TGCAGCGTTGAAGGGGGGATGAACACTGAAGCTTTCTTT.

The chain joins TRBV5-6 to TRBJ1-2; D perhaps matches TRBD1 (6 bases). Germline assignment: CDR1 SGHDT and CDR2 YYEEEE. V lost 3 bases and J lost 5, with 14 bases in between. The CDR3 runs to 14 residues. In DNA form, the CDR3 reads TGTGCCAGCAGCTCCGGGGGCGTAGCATATGGCTACACCTTC. Encoded protein: CASSSGGVAYGYTF.